The clone carrying this T cell receptor (beta chain) has ten or more counts. What it binds is unknown. The investigators amplified TCR beta CDR3 regions from RNA transcripts. When the TCR CDR3 underwent first-round RT-PCR, the HTBI primer set was used. Each CDR3 protein is one row after TCRdb ran MiXCR on the multiplex PCR reads. The data hold about 520,000 distinct CDR3 sequences, with around 21% observed a single time. The sample comes from a study of T cells in Graves' hyperthyroidism and ophthalmopathy. Study findings and constraints: Most clonotypes expanded in the thyroid (above 0.001) were also present in blood.

Clinical symptoms, serum thyroxine, TRAb, thyroid ultrasound and orbital computed tomography informed diagnoses. This CDR3 has 13 residues. CDR1 is GTSNPN, CDR2 SVGIG, per germline (reference sequence). Trimming took off 0 bases at V and 7 bases at J, with 13 bases between the two ends. The source material was blood. This TCR was sampled from a man younger than 30 with Graves' hyperthyroidism. The V gene is TRBV30, the J gene TRBJ2-7; the D gene could be TRBD1 or TRBD2 (5 bases each). The CDR3 DNA sequence: TGTGCCTGGAGTGTAGAGGGGCCGGGGGAGCAGTACTTC. It yields the protein CAWSVEGPGEQYF.